This T cell receptor beta chain stems from a study of T cell changes during pregnancy in multiple sclerosis. Produced via immunoSEQ multiplex PCR; TCRdb's table is partial and in-frame only. The repertoire holds around 70,000 clones, with about nine tenths as singletons. The CDR3 sequence is 15 residues long. The trim removed 2 bases at V and 0 bases at J, leaving 3 bases unmatched. CDR1 and CDR2 (germline): MNHNS, SASEGT. Sample: CD4+ T cells from peripheral blood mononuclear cells, taken after pregnancy. This TCR derives from a female donor with multiple sclerosis, enrolled in a pregnancy study. The rearrangement uses TRBV6-1 and TRBJ1-2; the match to TRBD1 covers 7 bases. In DNA form, the CDR3 reads TGTGCCAGCAGTGAATGGGACAGCCCTAACTATGGCTACACCTTC. As protein: CASSEWDSPNYGYTF.